This entry lists 28 T cell receptor beta chains sequenced from one sample in a study of shared clonotypes between healthy human individuals. Selected positively for CCR7 and CD45RO-negative, naive CD8 cells excluded terminally differentiated effector memory CD45RA+ cells. The assay was immunoSEQ multiplex PCR, and TCRdb's table has in-frame clones only and misses some. This sample has roughly 850,000 clones, with approximately 97% found just once. Sequenced material: naive CD8+ T cells sorted from blood. All receptors derive from a man younger than 45 in good health.

The chain couples TRBV5-6 to TRBJ2-7; D is undetermined. From germline, CDR1 is SGHDT and CDR2 YYEEEE. Trimming left V 3 bases short and J 4 bases short, with 8 bases between. The CDR3 consists of 12 residues. CDR3 loop: CASSSLEYEQYF. The CDR3 DNA sequence: TGTGCCAGCAGCTCCCTCGAGTACGAGCAGTACTTC.

The chain links TRBV6-5 to TRBJ2-1; no firm D call. V lost 2 bases and J 10 bases, leaving 18 bases between the germline ends. The length of the CDR3 is 15 residues. Germline lookup yields CDR1 MNHEY and CDR2 SVGAGI. The CDR3 loop is CASSYELRGSGEQFF. The CDR3 DNA sequence: TGTGCCAGCAGTTACGAACTGCGTGGAAGTGGAGAGCAGTTCTTC.

The chain carries TRBV5-1 and TRBJ1-1; D is unresolved. The CDR3 extends over 14 amino acids. The germline CDR1 and CDR2 sequences are SGHRS and YFSETQ. V was cut by 4 bases and J by 1 base, with 11 bases left in between. CDR3 DNA: TGCGCCAGCAGCACCACGGACGGGAACACTGAAGCTTTCTTT. It is translated as CASSTTDGNTEAFF.

The chain has TRBV2 and TRBJ2-7; D might be TRBD1 (5 bases). CDR3 length: 12 amino acids. Germline lookup yields CDR1 SNHLY and CDR2 FYNNEI. Trimming removed 8 bases at V and 5 bases at J, with 13 bases between. The CDR3 loop reads CASQGAVHEQYF. For the CDR3, the DNA is TGTGCCAGCCAAGGGGCAGTCCACGAGCAGTACTTC.

This rearrangement joins TRBV27 to TRBJ2-7; 10 bases agree with TRBD1. The germline CDR1 and CDR2 sequences are MNHEY and SMNVEV (reference sequence). This CDR3 has 16 residues. With V trimmed by 8 bases and J by 1 base, 11 bases remained unmatched. Here the CDR3 reads CASQLSTGGLSYEQYF. CDR3 coding DNA: TGTGCCAGCCAGCTCTCGACAGGGGGCCTTTCCTACGAGCAGTACTTC.

This chain connects TRBV15 to TRBJ2-5; perhaps TRBD1 as D (6 bases). The length of the CDR3 is 14 residues. Trimming removed 7 bases from V and 5 bases from J, with 17 bases in between. Germline CDR1 and CDR2: LNHNV and YYDKDF (reference sequence). CDR3 protein: CATTGQTARETQYF. CDR3 DNA sequence: TGTGCCACCACAGGACAGACCGCCCGGGAGACCCAGTACTTC.

The V gene is TRBV11-2, the J gene TRBJ2-1; 7 nucleotides line up with TRBD1. Germline CDR1 reads SGHAT; CDR2 reads FQNNGV. The CDR3 runs 17 residues. V was pared by 0 bases and J by 3 bases, with 8 bases of the junction left unmatched. CDR3 protein: CASSLDRTGVFYNEQFF. The CDR3 bases are TGTGCCAGCAGCTTAGATCGTACAGGGGTGTTCTACAATGAGCAGTTCTTC. The full variable domain, in which reference TRBV11-2 and TRBJ2-1 provide the parts outside the CDR3, is EAGVAQSPRYKIIEKRQSVAFWCNPISGHATLYWYQQILGQGPKLLIQFQNNGVVDDSQLPKDRFSAERLKGVDSTLKIQPAKLEDSAVYLCASSLDRTGVFYNEQFFGPGTRLTVL.

Only one count was recorded for this clone. The sample carries other DNA sequences with the same CDR3. The chain links TRBV27 to TRBJ2-7; D is possibly TRBD1 or TRBD2 (6 bases each). In germline, CDR1 is MNHEY, CDR2 SMNVEV (reference sequence). This CDR3 is built from 15 residues. The V end was cut by 0 bases, the J end by 1 base, with 10 bases between. CDR3 in DNA: TGTGCCAGCAGTTTATCGGGGGGCGGGTCCTACGAGCAGTACTTC. Protein: CASSLSGGGSYEQYF.

The rearrangement joins TRBV19 to TRBJ2-1; 12 nucleotides agree with TRBD2. The V and J ends lost 7 bases and 7 bases, in that order; junction bases with no gene match: 11. Germline CDR1 LNHDA, CDR2 SQIVND (reference sequence). The CDR3 spans 16 residues. The chain's CDR3 is CASTPTGLAGLNEQFF. Written as DNA, the CDR3 is TGTGCCAGTACACCAACGGGACTAGCGGGTTTGAATGAGCAGTTCTTC.

The genes are TRBV18 and TRBJ2-7; D uncertain. The CDR3 contains 12 residues. CDR1 and CDR2 (germline): KGHSH, LQKENI. V was pared by 3 bases and J by 2 bases, with 5 bases between. In DNA form, the CDR3 reads TGTGCCAGCTCACCTGTCCCCTACGAGCAGTACTTC. Protein sequence: CASSPVPYEQYF.

The chain is built from TRBV10-2 and TRBJ2-5, with D maybe TRBD2 (6 bases). The CDR3 extends over 12 amino acids. CDR1 WSHSY and CDR2 SAAADI come from the germline V gene. V was clipped by 8 bases and J by 5 bases, with 12 bases between them. The CDR3 region has the DNA TGCGCCAGCCGGGACTGGGGGGAGACCCAGTACTTC. This encodes CASRDWGETQYF.

V and J are TRBV28 and TRBJ2-6, with no clear D. Trimming cost V 6 bases and J 2 bases, with 5 bases left between them. The CDR3 has 13 residues. Germline lookup yields CDR1 MDHEN and CDR2 SYDVKM. CDR3 region: CASRLTGANVLTF. DNA of the CDR3: TGTGCCAGCAGACTAACTGGGGCCAACGTCCTGACTTTC.

J is TRBJ2-7 and V is TRBV28; D is ambiguous. CDR1 and CDR2 from the germline V gene are MDHEN and SYDVKM. The V end lost 11 bases, the J end lost 8 bases, and 25 bases lay between the germline ends. This CDR3 region has 14 residues. The CDR3 DNA reads TGTGCCTCGACCAATCTGGGCAGTGAGGAGAAGCAGTACTTC. The encoded protein is CASTNLGSEEKQYF.

The chain employs TRBV18 and TRBJ1-5; the D gene is possibly TRBD1 (6 bases). Deletions cut 4 bases from V and 6 bases from J, with 13 bases between. CDR3 length: 14 amino acids. Germline V gives CDR1 KGHSH, CDR2 LQKENI. In DNA form, the CDR3 reads TGTGCCAGCTCACTCAGGGGAGAGGGTCAGCCCCAGCATTTT. As protein: CASSLRGEGQPQHF.

The V and J genes are TRBV7-2 and TRBJ2-2, with D hard to call. Trimming cost V 2 bases and J 1 base, with 8 bases left between them. This CDR3 region has 15 residues. Germline V gene sequence: CDR1 SGHTA, CDR2 FQGNSA. CDR3 DNA: TGTGCCAGCAGCTTAATGGACCTGAACACCGGGGAGCTGTTTTTT. Protein product: CASSLMDLNTGELFF.

As to this clone: The same CDR3 arises from other DNA sequences in this sample as well. This chain connects TRBV9 to TRBJ2-7; D is uncertain. Trimming took off 0 bases at V and 3 bases at J, with 7 bases between the two ends. CDR3 length: 13 amino acids. Germline values: CDR1 SGDLS, CDR2 YYNGEE. CDR3 protein: CASSVGWGYEQYF. The CDR3, as DNA: TGTGCCAGCAGCGTAGGGTGGGGCTACGAGCAGTACTTC. The full variable domain, with the rest looked up from reference TRBV9 and TRBJ2-7, is DSGVTQTPKHLITATGQRVTLRCSPRSGDLSVYWYQQSLDQGLQFLIQYYNGEERAKGNILERFSAQQFPDLHSELNLSSLELGDSALYFCASSVGWGYEQYFGPGTRLTVT.

The chain couples TRBV5-8 to TRBJ2-3, with TRBD1 as a possible D gene (6 bases). V gave up 4 bases and J gave up 6 bases, with 12 bases separating them. CDR1 and CDR2 (germline): SGHTS, YDEGEE. This CDR3 has 13 amino acids. In DNA form, the CDR3 reads TGTGCCAGCAGCCGTACAGGGTGGGATACGCAGTATTTT. Protein sequence: CASSRTGWDTQYF.

The genes are TRBV7-8 and TRBJ2-1; D assignment may be TRBD1 or TRBD2 (5 bases each). The V gene lost 4 bases and the J gene lost 0 bases, with 13 bases spanning the gap. In germline, CDR1 is SGHVS, CDR2 FQNEAQ. This CDR3 is built from 16 residues. Here the CDR3 reads CASSSQGEGSYNEQFF. In DNA form, the CDR3 reads TGTGCCAGCAGCTCCCAGGGAGAGGGCTCCTACAATGAGCAGTTCTTC.

This sequence joins TRBV9 and TRBJ2-7; 9 bases agree with TRBD1. V shed 4 bases, J shed 3 bases, and the junction held 8 bases outside the gene matches. The V gene's germline CDR1 is SGDLS and CDR2 YYNGEE. The CDR3 has 15 amino acids. The CDR3 is CASSRTGGRGYEQYF. The DNA of the CDR3 is TGTGCCAGCAGCCGAACAGGGGGCAGAGGCTACGAGCAGTACTTC.

The chain uses TRBV6-5 and TRBJ2-6; 8 nucleotides line up with TRBD1. The germline V gene encodes CDR1 MNHEY and CDR2 SVGAGI. V lost 3 bases and J lost 2; bases outside the gene matches: 3. CDR3 length: 16 amino acids. The CDR3 loop is CASSYQGATGANVLTF. The CDR3 region has the DNA TGTGCCAGCAGTTATCAGGGGGCGACTGGGGCCAACGTCCTGACTTTC.

The chain combines TRBV28 with TRBJ2-7, with D maybe TRBD1 (7 bases). Germline CDR1 is MDHEN and CDR2 is SYDVKM. The V end lost 7 bases, the J end lost 4 bases, and 17 bases lay between the germline ends. This CDR3 is 14 amino acids long. CDR3 protein: CASIGQGGSYEQYF. Here the CDR3 DNA reads TGTGCCAGCATTGGTCAGGGGGGTTCTTACGAGCAGTACTTC.

The chain combines TRBV9 with TRBJ1-5, with TRBD1 identical over 9 bases. The length of the CDR3 is 14 residues. The trim removed 0 bases at V and 11 bases at J, leaving 6 bases unmatched. Germline assignment: CDR1 SGDLS and CDR2 YYNGEE. The CDR3 loop is CASSVEVTGGTQHF. CDR3 nucleotides: TGTGCCAGCAGCGTAGAGGTGACAGGGGGAACCCAGCATTTT.

The V and J genes are TRBV7-9 and TRBJ2-2, with D uncertain. The CDR3 covers 13 residues. Trimming removed 5 bases at V and 7 bases at J, with 11 bases between. Germline loops: CDR1 SEHNR, CDR2 FQNEAQ (reference sequence). CDR3 amino acids: CASSNEWFGELFF. The CDR3 coding sequence is TGTGCCAGCAGCAATGAGTGGTTCGGGGAGCTGTTTTTT.

The chain carries TRBV5-5 and TRBJ2-1; 7 nucleotides line up with TRBD1. The CDR3 contains 15 residues. Germline CDR1 and CDR2: SGHKS and YYEKEE (reference sequence). The V and J ends lost 2 bases and 0 bases, in that order; junction bases with no gene match: 2. The CDR3 here is CASSFRDSSYNEQFF. CDR3 coding DNA: TGTGCCAGCAGCTTCCGGGACAGCTCCTACAATGAGCAGTTCTTC.

This chain connects TRBV5-6 to TRBJ1-5; possibly TRBD1 for D (6 bases). The CDR3 consists of 17 residues. Trimming shortened V by 0 bases and J by 5 bases, and 18 bases separated the two germline ends. Germline CDR1 is SGHDT and CDR2 is YYEEEE. This CDR3 is CASSLGVLQGQHQPQHF. In DNA form, the CDR3 reads TGTGCCAGCAGCTTGGGGGTACTCCAGGGGCAACATCAGCCCCAGCATTTT.

This clone occurred once. The chain joins TRBV14 to TRBJ1-1; D is perhaps TRBD1 (6 bases). In germline, CDR1 is SGHDN, CDR2 FVKESK. The CDR3 sequence is 13 residues long. The V gene lost 4 bases and the J gene lost 3 bases, with 9 bases spanning the gap. The CDR3 sequence is CASSRTGYTEAFF. DNA for the CDR3: TGTGCCAGCAGCCGTACAGGGTACACTGAAGCTTTCTTT.

The chain has TRBV7-9 and TRBJ2-3, with 10 bases identical to TRBD1. V was pared by 7 bases and J by 2 bases, with 6 bases of the junction left unmatched. In germline, CDR1 is SEHNR, CDR2 FQNEAQ (reference sequence). The CDR3 is 15 residues long. This chain's CDR3 is CASTPDRGATDTQYF. CDR3 nucleotide sequence: TGTGCCAGCACCCCGGACAGGGGGGCCACAGATACGCAGTATTTT. The variable domain in full, completed from reference TRBV7-9 and TRBJ2-3, reads DTGVSQNPRHKITKRGQNVTFRCDPISEHNRLYWYRQTLGQGPEFLTYFQNEAQLEKSRLLSDRFSAERPKGSFSTLEIQRTEQGDSAMYLCASTPDRGATDTQYFGPGTRLTVL.

DNA of the CDR3: TGTGCCAGCTTGTACTCCGGGACAGGGGATGGCAATGAGCAGTTCTTC. Its translation: CASLYSGTGDGNEQFF. V gene TRBV7-9 combines with J gene TRBJ2-1; 10 positions agree with TRBD1. Trimming took 8 bases from V and 6 from J; bases not matched to a gene: 13. This CDR3 contains 16 residues. Germline V lookup: CDR1 SEHNR, CDR2 FQNEAQ (reference sequence).